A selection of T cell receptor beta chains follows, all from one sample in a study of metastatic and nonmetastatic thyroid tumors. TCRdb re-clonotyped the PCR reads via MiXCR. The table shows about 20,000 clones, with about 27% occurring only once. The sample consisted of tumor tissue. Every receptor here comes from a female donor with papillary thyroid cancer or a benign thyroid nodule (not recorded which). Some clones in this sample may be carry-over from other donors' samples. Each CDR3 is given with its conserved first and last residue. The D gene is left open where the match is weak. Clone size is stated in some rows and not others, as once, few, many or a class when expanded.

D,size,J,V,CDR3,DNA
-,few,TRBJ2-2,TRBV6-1,CASSDGELDTGELFF,TGTGCCAGCAGCGACGGGGAATTGGACACCGGGGAGCTGTTTTTT
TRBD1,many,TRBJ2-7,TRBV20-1,CSAFRTGGSYEQYF,TGCAGTGCCTTTAGGACAGGGGGCTCCTACGAGCAGTACTTC
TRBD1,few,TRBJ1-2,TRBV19,CASRGRGQANYGYTF,TGTGCCAGTAGGGGCAGGGGGCAAGCTAACTATGGCTACACCTTC
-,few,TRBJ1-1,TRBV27,CASSLYLSTEAFF,TGTGCCAGCAGTTTATACCTTTCTACTGAAGCTTTCTTT
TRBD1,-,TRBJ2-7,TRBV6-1,CASTPGQSYEQYF,TGTGCCAGCACCCCGGGACAGAGCTACGAGCAGTACTTC
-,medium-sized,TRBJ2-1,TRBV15,CATSRDLQGYEQFF,TGTGCCACCAGCAGAGATTTGCAGGGCTATGAGCAGTTCTTC
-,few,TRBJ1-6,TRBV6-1,CASSRDRMAYNSPLHF,TGTGCCAGCAGCCGTGACCGGATGGCCTATAATTCACCCCTCCACTTT
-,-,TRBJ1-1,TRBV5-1,CASSLGAIQGNTEAFF,TGCGCCAGCAGCTTAGGCGCAATACAGGGAAACACTGAAGCTTTCTTT
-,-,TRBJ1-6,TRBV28,CASRTPEARSSYNSPLHF,TGTGCCAGCAGGACACCGGAGGCCAGGAGCTCCTATAATTCACCCCTCCACTTT
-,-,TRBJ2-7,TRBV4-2,CASSQGTRGYEQYF,TGTGCCAGCAGCCAAGGGACGCGTGGTTACGAGCAGTACTTC
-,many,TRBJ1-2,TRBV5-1,CASSLTDNYGYTF,TGCGCCAGCAGCTTGACGGACAACTATGGCTACACCTTC
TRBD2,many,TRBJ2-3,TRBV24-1,CATSDPLPSGRAPDTQYF,TGTGCCACCAGTGATCCGCTGCCTAGCGGGAGGGCCCCAGATACGCAGTATTTT
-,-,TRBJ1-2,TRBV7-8,CASSQNRQNGYTF,TGTGCCAGCAGTCAAAACCGACAGAACGGCTACACCTTC
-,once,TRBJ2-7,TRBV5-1,CASRRSPKGEQYF,TGCGCCAGCAGACGGTCCCCCAAGGGGGAGCAGTACTTC
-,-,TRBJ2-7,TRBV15,CATSRDKGTGLYEQYF,TGTGCCACCAGCAGAGATAAGGGAACAGGACTCTACGAGCAGTACTTC
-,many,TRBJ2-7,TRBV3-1,CASGHRYPGIGEQYF,TGTGCCAGCGGCCATCGGTACCCAGGGATCGGCGAGCAGTACTTC
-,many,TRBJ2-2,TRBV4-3,CASSQGQNTGELFF,TGCGCCAGCAGCCAAGGTCAGAACACCGGGGAGCTGTTTTTT
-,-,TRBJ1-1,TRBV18,CASSPLGWGANNTEAFF,TGTGCCAGCTCACCTCTCGGCTGGGGTGCAAACAACACTGAAGCTTTCTTT
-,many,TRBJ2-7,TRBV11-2,CASSHSGALAYEQYF,TGTGCCAGCAGCCACTCCGGAGCCCTGGCCTACGAGCAGTACTTC
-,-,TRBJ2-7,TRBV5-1,CASQRAGTRSGEQYF,TGCGCCAGTCAAAGAGCCGGGACAAGGTCGGGAGAGCAGTACTTC
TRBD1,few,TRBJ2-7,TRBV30,CAYPTGVIGEQYF,TGTGCCTACCCGACAGGGGTGATTGGCGAGCAGTACTTC
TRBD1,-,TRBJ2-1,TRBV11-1,CASRFGTGSHNEQFF,TGTGCCAGCAGATTCGGGACAGGGAGTCACAACGAGCAGTTCTTC
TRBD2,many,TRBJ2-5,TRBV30,CAWSVGLAGVETQYF,TGTGCCTGGAGTGTCGGACTAGCGGGAGTCGAGACCCAGTACTTC
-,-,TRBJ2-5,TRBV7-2,CASSSPTRGLSQETQYF,TGTGCCAGCAGCTCTCCAACTAGAGGGCTCTCCCAAGAGACCCAGTACTTC
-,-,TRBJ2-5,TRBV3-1,CASIPVVKETQYF,TGTGCCAGCATCCCCGTGGTAAAAGAGACCCAGTACTTC
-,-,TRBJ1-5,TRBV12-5,CASGLDDIKPQHF,TGTGCTAGTGGTTTGGACGACATAAAGCCCCAGCATTTT
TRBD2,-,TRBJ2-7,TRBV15,CATSSSSGRGYEQYF,TGTGCCACCAGCAGTTCCAGCGGGAGAGGGTACGAGCAGTACTTC
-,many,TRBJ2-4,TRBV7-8,CASSGAKNIQYF,TGTGCCAGCAGCGGAGCCAAAAACATTCAGTACTTC
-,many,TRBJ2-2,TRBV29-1,CSVDLVTRRGFLGGPGELFF,TGCAGCGTTGACCTTGTGACTAGAAGGGGGTTCTTAGGGGGTCCCGGGGAGCTGTTTTTT
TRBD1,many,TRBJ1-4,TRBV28,CASSRDRGLATNEKLFF,TGTGCCAGCAGTCGGGACAGGGGGTTGGCAACTAATGAAAAACTGTTTTTT
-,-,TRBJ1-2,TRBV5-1,CASSSRLNYGYTF,TGCGCCAGCAGCTCCCGGTTGAACTATGGCTACACCTTC
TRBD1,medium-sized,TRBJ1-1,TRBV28,CASSLYGQGRNTEAFF,TGTGCCAGCAGTTTATACGGACAGGGGAGGAACACTGAAGCTTTCTTT
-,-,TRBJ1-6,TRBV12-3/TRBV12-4,CASRTGYSPLHF,TGTGCCAGCAGAACAGGGTATTCACCCCTCCACTTT
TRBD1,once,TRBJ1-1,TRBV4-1,CASSQPGQGAKAFF,TGCGCCAGCAGCCAACCTGGACAGGGGGCTAAAGCTTTCTTT
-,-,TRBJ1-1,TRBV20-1,CSANPPGVVTEAFF,TGCAGTGCTAATCCGCCGGGGGTAGTCACTGAAGCTTTCTTT
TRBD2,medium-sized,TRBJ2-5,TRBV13,CASSLEAGGPWETQYF,TGTGCCAGCAGCTTAGAGGCGGGAGGGCCTTGGGAGACCCAGTACTTC
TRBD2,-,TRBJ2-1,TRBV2,CASRIAGVPSYNEQFF,TGTGCCAGCAGGATAGCGGGAGTCCCGTCCTACAATGAGCAGTTCTTC
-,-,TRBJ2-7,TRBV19,CASSRAYSSYEQYF,TGTGCCAGTAGTAGGGCGTACAGCTCCTACGAGCAGTACTTC
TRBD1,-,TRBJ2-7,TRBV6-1,CASSPTGFFGEQYF,TGTGCCAGCAGTCCGACAGGGTTCTTCGGTGAGCAGTACTTC
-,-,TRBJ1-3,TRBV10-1,CASSDPVASGNTIYF,TGCGCCAGCAGTGATCCTGTTGCTTCTGGAAACACCATATATTTT
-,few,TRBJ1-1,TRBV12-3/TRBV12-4,CASSRSGTMNTESFF,TGTGCCAGCAGTAGGTCAGGGACCATGAACACTGAATCTTTCTTT
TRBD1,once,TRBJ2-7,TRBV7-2,CASSQVGTDYEQYF,TGTGCCAGCAGCCAGGTGGGGACAGACTACGAGCAGTACTTC
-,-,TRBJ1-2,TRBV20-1,CSAEAGTGYGYTF,TGCAGTGCTGAAGCAGGGACGGGCTATGGCTACACCTTC
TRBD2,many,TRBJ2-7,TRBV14,CASSQVPTSGRDEQYF,TGTGCCAGCAGCCAAGTCCCAACTAGCGGGAGAGACGAGCAGTACTTC
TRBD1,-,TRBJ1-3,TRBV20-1,CSARPTGDRGSGNTIYF,TGCAGTGCTAGACCCACGGGGGACAGGGGGTCTGGAAACACCATATATTTT
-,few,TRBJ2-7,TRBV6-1,CASSSPDLTYEQYF,TGTGCCAGCAGTTCGCCGGACTTGACCTACGAGCAGTACTTC
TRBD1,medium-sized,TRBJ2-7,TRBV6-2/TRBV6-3,CASSYSGTGDEQYF,TGTGCCAGCAGTTACTCCGGGACAGGGGACGAGCAGTACTTC
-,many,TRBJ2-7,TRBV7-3,CASSNPSAGREQYF,TGTGCCAGCAGCAACCCCTCCGCGGGGAGGGAGCAGTACTTC
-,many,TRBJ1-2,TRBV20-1,CSARRGAGYGYTF,TGCAGTGCTAGGAGGGGCGCGGGTTATGGCTACACCTTC
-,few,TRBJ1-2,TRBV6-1,CASGPEGNYGYTF,TGTGCCAGCGGACCGGAGGGCAACTATGGCTACACCTTC
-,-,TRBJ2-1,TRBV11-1,CASSPSCSSYNEQFF,TGTGCCAGTAGCCCTAGCTGTAGCTCCTACAATGAGCAGTTCTTC
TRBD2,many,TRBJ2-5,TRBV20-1,CSAFSGTGKETQYF,TGCAGTGCTTTTAGCGGGACGGGGAAGGAGACCCAGTACTTC
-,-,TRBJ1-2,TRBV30,CAWSVLERGGYTF,TGTGCCTGGAGTGTACTGGAAAGAGGTGGCTACACCTTC